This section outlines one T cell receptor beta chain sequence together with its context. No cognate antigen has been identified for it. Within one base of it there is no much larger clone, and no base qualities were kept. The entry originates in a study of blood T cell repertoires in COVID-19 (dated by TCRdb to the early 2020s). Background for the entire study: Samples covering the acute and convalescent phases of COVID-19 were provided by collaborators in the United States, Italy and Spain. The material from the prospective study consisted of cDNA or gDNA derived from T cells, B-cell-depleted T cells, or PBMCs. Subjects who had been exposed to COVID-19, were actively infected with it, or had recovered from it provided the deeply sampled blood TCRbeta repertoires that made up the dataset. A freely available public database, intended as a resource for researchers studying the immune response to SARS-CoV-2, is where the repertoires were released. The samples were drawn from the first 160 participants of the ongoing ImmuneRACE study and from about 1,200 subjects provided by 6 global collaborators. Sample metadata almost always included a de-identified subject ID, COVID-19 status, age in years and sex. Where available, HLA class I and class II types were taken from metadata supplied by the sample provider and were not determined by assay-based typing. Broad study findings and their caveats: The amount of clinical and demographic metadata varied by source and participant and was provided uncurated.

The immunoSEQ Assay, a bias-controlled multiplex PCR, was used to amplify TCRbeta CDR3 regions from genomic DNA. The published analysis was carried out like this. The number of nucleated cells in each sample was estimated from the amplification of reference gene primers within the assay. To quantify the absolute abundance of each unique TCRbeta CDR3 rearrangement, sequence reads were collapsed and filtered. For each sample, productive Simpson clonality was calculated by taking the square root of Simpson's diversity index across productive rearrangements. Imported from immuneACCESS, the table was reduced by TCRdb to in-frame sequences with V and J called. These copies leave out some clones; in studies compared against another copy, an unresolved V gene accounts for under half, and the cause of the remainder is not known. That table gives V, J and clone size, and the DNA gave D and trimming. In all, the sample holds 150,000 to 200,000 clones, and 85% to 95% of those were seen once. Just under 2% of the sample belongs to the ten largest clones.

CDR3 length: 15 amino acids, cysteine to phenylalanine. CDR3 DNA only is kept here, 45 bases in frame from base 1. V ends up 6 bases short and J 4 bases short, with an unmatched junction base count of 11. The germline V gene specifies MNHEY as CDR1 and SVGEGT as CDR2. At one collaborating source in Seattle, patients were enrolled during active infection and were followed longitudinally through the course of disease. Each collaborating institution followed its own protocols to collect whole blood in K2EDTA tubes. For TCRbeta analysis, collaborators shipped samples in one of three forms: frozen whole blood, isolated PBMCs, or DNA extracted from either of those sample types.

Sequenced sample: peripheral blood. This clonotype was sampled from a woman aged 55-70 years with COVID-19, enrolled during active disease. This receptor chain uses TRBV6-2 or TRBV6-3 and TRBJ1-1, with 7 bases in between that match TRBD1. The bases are TGTGCCAGCAGCAAAGACACAGGGGCTTTCACTGAAGCTTTCTTT. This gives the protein CASSKDTGAFTEAFF.